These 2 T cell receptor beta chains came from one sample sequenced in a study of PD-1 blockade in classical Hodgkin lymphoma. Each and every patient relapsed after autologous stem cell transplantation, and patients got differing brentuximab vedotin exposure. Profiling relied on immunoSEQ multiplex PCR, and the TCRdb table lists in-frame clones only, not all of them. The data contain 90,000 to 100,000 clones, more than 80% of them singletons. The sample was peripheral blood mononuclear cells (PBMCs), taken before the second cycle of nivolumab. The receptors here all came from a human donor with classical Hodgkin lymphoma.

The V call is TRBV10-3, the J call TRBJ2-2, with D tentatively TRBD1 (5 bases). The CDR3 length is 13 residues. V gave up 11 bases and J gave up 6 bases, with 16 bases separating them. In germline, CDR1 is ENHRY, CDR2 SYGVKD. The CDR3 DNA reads TGTGCCTTACGACCCCCAGGGTCCGGGGAGCTGTTTTTT. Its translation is CALRPPGSGELFF.

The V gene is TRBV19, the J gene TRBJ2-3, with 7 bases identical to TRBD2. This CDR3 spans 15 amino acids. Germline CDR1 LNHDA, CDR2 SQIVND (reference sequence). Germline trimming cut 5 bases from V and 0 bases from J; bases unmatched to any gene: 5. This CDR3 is CASSVRLASTDTQYF. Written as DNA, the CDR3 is TGTGCCAGTAGTGTAAGACTAGCTAGCACAGATACGCAGTATTTT.